The present T cell receptor (beta chain) was sequenced within a study of T cell responses to AZD1222 COVID-19 vaccine. Study as a whole: Analyses pooled second doses at about 4 or about 12 weeks.

Looked up from germline, CDR1 is DFQATT and CDR2 is SNEGSKA (reference sequence). V lost 3 bases, J lost 2 bases, and 11 bases lay in between. This CDR3 contains 14 residues. As regards this clone: The target antigen is unknown.

Study-level findings and limits: There were mostly white British donors and more females than males, and clonal diversity was possibly underestimated. At baseline, seropositivity was found in only a handful of AZD1222 recipients. Spike-spanning, vaccine-associated CD4 TCRs were dominant at 160-218 and 743-854.

Sequencing was performed with immunoSEQ multiplex PCR; in TCRdb, only in-frame clones are kept and a portion is missing. The sample includes roughly 80,000 clones, about 82% of them seen just once. This clonotype was sampled from an adult in good health. Sequencing used peripheral blood, obtained on day 0 of AZD1222 vaccination. The chain uses TRBV20-1 and TRBJ1-3, with a weak D call TRBD1 (5 bases). CDR3 coding DNA: TGCAGTGCTAGTAAGACAGAGGCTGGAAACACCATATATTTT. This encodes CSASKTEAGNTIYF.